This T cell receptor beta chain was observed in a study of blood T cell repertoires in COVID-19. TCRdb's copy holds only in-frame clones and misses some; the assay was immunoSEQ multiplex PCR. Of about 180,000 clones listed, roughly 85% are singletons. Cohort 3 recovered donors had two negative PCRs, clearance, or symptom resolution. CDR3 length: 14 amino acids. The V gene's germline CDR1 is MNHEY and CDR2 SVGEGT. Trimming removed 6 bases at V and 5 bases at J, with 17 bases between. V gene TRBV6-2 or TRBV6-3 combines with J gene TRBJ2-7; a weak D match, TRBD2 (6 bases). This clonotype originated in a woman aged 18-29 years who had recovered from COVID-19. The sequenced sample was PBMCs or T cells enriched from blood (not recorded which). In nucleotides, the CDR3 is TGTGCCAGCAGCTCGGGAGCCAGAAATGACGAGCAGTACTTC. Its translation: CASSSGARNDEQYF.